These 23 T cell receptor beta chains came from one sample sequenced in a study of memory CD4+ T cells and cytomegalovirus serostatus (dated by TCRdb to between 2018 and 2021). Single viable CD3+CD4+CD8-CD45RO+ cells were sorted as memory CD4+ T cells on a FACSAria II. Libraries came from the immunoSEQ multiplex PCR assay. TCRdb's version of the immuneACCESS table is confined to in-frame rearrangements and falls short of the full clone set. An unresolved V gene accounts for under half of the shortfall where checked; the remainder is of unknown origin. The sample table records 40,000 to 55,000 clones; 76% of these occur just once. The top ten clonotypes cover approximately 1.8% of the sample. The sequencing input was memory CD4+ T cells from blood. The receptors shown here come from an adult in good health and CMV-seronegative.

The rearrangement uses TRBV18 and TRBJ2-5; D might be TRBD1 (5 bases). The CDR3 loop spans 13 amino acids. Trimming stripped 3 bases from V and 2 bases from J, with 7 bases between. CDR1 is KGHSH, CDR2 LQKENI, per germline. CDR3 coding DNA: TGTGCCAGCTCACCGGCAGGGCAAGAGACCCAGTACTTC. Protein: CASSPAGQETQYF. Supplemented by reference TRBV18 and TRBJ2-5, the full variable domain reads NAGVMQNPRHLVRRRGQEARLRCSPMKGHSHVYWYRQLPEEGLKFMVYLQKENIIDESGMPKERFSAEFPKEGPSILRIQQVVRGDSAAYFCASSPAGQETQYFGPGTRLLVL.

The CDR3 is CASSPPGQVSGNTIYF. The DNA of the CDR3 is TGTGCCAGCTCCCCCCCGGGACAGGTCTCTGGAAACACCATATATTTT. The chain links TRBV18 to TRBJ1-3, with TRBD1 identical over 8 bases. The junction had 7 bases not matched to a gene; V was cut back by 6 bases and J by 0 bases. The CDR3 loop spans 16 amino acids. Germline V gives CDR1 KGHSH, CDR2 LQKENI.

DNA of the CDR3: TGTGCCAGCATCCAGGGGACAGGGCGTCACGAGCAGTACTTC. This sequence encodes CASIQGTGRHEQYF. The chain links TRBV6-1 to TRBJ2-7, with 9 bases aligning to TRBD1. The CDR3 extends over 14 amino acids. The germline V gene encodes CDR1 MNHNS and CDR2 SASEGT. The V and J ends lost 7 bases and 5 bases, in that order; junction bases with no gene match: 9.

The CDR3 here is CASSLSRAQETQYF. The CDR3 DNA is TGCGCCAGCAGCTTGTCGAGGGCGCAGGAGACCCAGTACTTC. This chain uses TRBV5-1 with TRBJ2-5; D is perhaps TRBD2 (5 bases). V lost 1 base to trimming and J lost 5 bases, with 12 bases between them. Germline V lookup: CDR1 SGHRS, CDR2 YFSETQ. This CDR3 has 14 amino acids.

The chain is built from TRBV19 and TRBJ1-5; D unresolved. Trimming shortened V by 2 bases and J by 0 bases, and 8 bases separated the two germline ends. This CDR3 is 15 amino acids long. Germline CDR1 and CDR2: LNHDA and SQIVND (reference sequence). The CDR3 region has the DNA TGTGCCAGTAGTATATACGGAAATAGCAATCAGCCCCAGCATTTT. It is translated as CASSIYGNSNQPQHF.

The chain uses TRBV18 and TRBJ1-1, with a tentative D call TRBD1 (6 bases). In germline, CDR1 is KGHSH, CDR2 LQKENI. The V end lost 2 bases, the J end lost 3 bases, and 13 bases lay between the germline ends. The length of the CDR3 is 15 residues. The CDR3 loop reads CASSPTTRQDTEAFF. In DNA form, the CDR3 reads TGTGCCAGCTCACCAACTACTCGACAGGACACTGAAGCTTTCTTT.

The V gene is TRBV5-1, the J gene TRBJ1-6; D unclear. Germline V lookup: CDR1 SGHRS, CDR2 YFSETQ. Between the trimmed V and J ends, which lost 0 bases and 7 bases, there was a span of 8 bases. This CDR3 has 14 amino acids. The CDR3 is CASSLGHQNSPLHF. The CDR3 DNA reads as TGCGCCAGCAGCTTGGGGCATCAAAATTCACCCCTCCACTTT.

The chain links TRBV7-2 to TRBJ1-2; D gene ambiguous. Trimming cost V 2 bases and J 2 bases, with 6 bases left between them. CDR1 is SGHTA and CDR2 is FQGNSA in the germline V gene. CDR3 length: 13 amino acids. The DNA of the CDR3 is TGTGCCAGCAGCTTAAACAGCAACTATGGCTACACCTTC. This encodes CASSLNSNYGYTF.

The chain has TRBV19 and TRBJ1-1, with 7 bases fitting TRBD1. The CDR3 contains 14 residues. Trimming cost V 5 bases and J 8 bases; bases outside gene matches: 11. The germline V gene has CDR1 LNHDA and CDR2 SQIVND (reference sequence). The CDR3 loop is CASSFIRDRDEAFF. The CDR3, as DNA: TGTGCCAGTAGTTTCATCCGGGACAGAGACGAAGCTTTCTTT.

This chain joins TRBV29-1 and TRBJ2-3, with a tentative D call TRBD1 (5 bases). The V gene's germline CDR1 is SQVTM and CDR2 ANQGSEA. The CDR3 is 13 residues long. V was trimmed by 3 bases and J by 3 bases, leaving 10 bases between them. The CDR3 nucleotides are TGCAGCGTTGAGGGCCAGGGAACAGATACGCAGTATTTT. Its protein product is CSVEGQGTDTQYF.

This clone was found a few times. The chain links TRBV19 to TRBJ1-4, with TRBD1 as a possible D gene (6 bases). Germline CDR1 and CDR2: LNHDA and SQIVND (reference sequence). The CDR3 contains 15 residues. V was pared by 5 bases and J by 5 bases, with 15 bases between. For the CDR3, the DNA is TGTGCCAGTAGTCCCGGACAGATGCTAAATGAAAAACTGTTTTTT. Residues: CASSPGQMLNEKLFF.

This sequence joins TRBV10-3 and TRBJ1-5, with D perhaps TRBD1 (5 bases). V was cut by 0 bases and J by 0 bases, with 12 bases left in between. The CDR3 has 17 residues. Germline V gene data show CDR1 as ENHRY and CDR2 as SYGVKD. CDR3 sequence: CAISESHGGYSNQPQHF. The CDR3 DNA follows: TGTGCCATCAGTGAGTCTCATGGGGGATATAGCAATCAGCCCCAGCATTTT.

V and J are TRBV6-1 and TRBJ1-2; no firm D call. CDR3 size: 13 residues. Between the trimmed V and J ends, which lost 4 bases and 4 bases, there was a span of 10 bases. Germline values: CDR1 MNHNS, CDR2 SASEGT. CDR3 in amino acids: CASSGGLRYGYTF. CDR3 nucleotide sequence: TGTGCCAGCAGTGGAGGACTCCGCTATGGCTACACCTTC.

V usage is TRBV2 and J usage is TRBJ1-2, with D possibly matching TRBD1 (5 bases). V lost 6 bases to trimming and J lost 0 bases, with 14 bases between them. Germline V gives CDR1 SNHLY, CDR2 FYNNEI. The CDR3 totals 15 residues. The DNA of the CDR3 is TGTGCCAGCAGCGAAATGGACAACCCTAACTATGGCTACACCTTC. It specifies CASSEMDNPNYGYTF. Filled out from reference TRBV2 and TRBJ1-2, the complete variable domain reads EPEVTQTPSHQVTQMGQEVILRCVPISNHLYFYWYRQILGQKVEFLVSFYNNEISEKSEIFDDQFSVERPDGSNFTLKIRSTKLEDSAMYFCASSEMDNPNYGYTFGSGTRLTVV.

This clone was picked up a small number of times. The J gene is TRBJ1-1, the V gene TRBV2; 7 nucleotides line up with TRBD1. The V gene end was trimmed by 7 bases and the J gene end by 0 bases; junction bases not matched to a gene: 5. From germline, CDR1 is SNHLY and CDR2 FYNNEI. This CDR3 is built from 14 residues. In DNA form, the CDR3 reads TGTGCCAGCAAAAACAGGGGAATGAACACTGAAGCTTTCTTT. Encoded protein: CASKNRGMNTEAFF. The variable domain in full, completed from reference TRBV2 and TRBJ1-1, reads EPEVTQTPSHQVTQMGQEVILRCVPISNHLYFYWYRQILGQKVEFLVSFYNNEISEKSEIFDDQFSVERPDGSNFTLKIRSTKLEDSAMYFCASKNRGMNTEAFFGQGTRLTVV.

The gene calls are TRBV5-1 and TRBJ2-3; D is perhaps TRBD2 (7 bases). The V gene lost 4 bases and the J gene lost 2 bases, with 14 bases spanning the gap. The CDR3 runs to 15 residues. Germline V gene lookup returns CDR1 SGHRS and CDR2 YFSETQ. The CDR3 DNA reads as TGCGCCAGCAGCGTAGTAGGGGGGGCCACAGATACGCAGTATTTT. This codes for CASSVVGGATDTQYF.

The V and J genes are TRBV5-6 and TRBJ2-3; D gene unclear. The V end was cut by 0 bases, the J end by 7 bases, with 21 bases between. This CDR3 spans 17 amino acids. Germline CDR1 SGHDT, CDR2 YYEEEE. The CDR3 is CASSLAPTTRPYYTQYF. In DNA form, the CDR3 reads TGTGCCAGCAGCTTGGCCCCCACCACGAGACCCTACTATACGCAGTATTTT.

In this sample, this clone turned up a few times. This chain joins TRBV21-1 and TRBJ1-2; the D call of TRBD1 is as the table states it, not checked on the DNA. TRBV21-1 is annotated as a pseudogene. This CDR3 is built from 16 residues. CDR3 in amino acids: CASIPERDRGGYGYTF. The CDR3 bases are TGTGCCAGCATCCCGGAGAGGGACAGGGGAGGCTATGGCTACACCTTC.

The chain employs TRBV9 and TRBJ2-2, with 8 bases fitting TRBD2. In germline, CDR1 is SGDLS, CDR2 YYNGEE. The CDR3 spans 16 residues. Trimming removed 0 bases from V and 5 bases from J; junction bases left unmatched: 6. The CDR3: CASSVARGAETGELFF. The CDR3 DNA sequence: TGTGCCAGCAGCGTAGCGCGGGGGGCCGAAACCGGGGAGCTGTTTTTT.

The genes are TRBV11-2 and TRBJ1-4; D is unclear. Germline V CDR1 and CDR2: SGHAT, FQNNGV. The CDR3 runs to 13 residues. V was pared by 2 bases and J by 8 bases, with 9 bases between. The CDR3 DNA follows: TGTGCCAGCAGCTTATCAAACGGGGAAAAACTGTTTTTT. It is translated as CASSLSNGEKLFF.

The chain is built from TRBV20-1 and TRBJ1-3; D gene unclear. The CDR3 is made up of 11 amino acids. The V end lost 6 bases, the J end lost 4 bases, and 7 bases lay between the germline ends. Germline V gene sequence: CDR1 DFQATT, CDR2 SNEGSKA (reference sequence). In nucleotides, the CDR3 is TGCAGTGCACAGACAGGAAACACCATATATTTT. As protein: CSAQTGNTIYF.

DNA for the CDR3: TGTGCCTGGAGAGCCCGGGACAGAGAGAATTCACCCCTCCACTTT. Translating gives CAWRARDRENSPLHF. The chain recombines TRBV30 with TRBJ1-6; 7 bases are a match to TRBD1. Germline V gene sequence: CDR1 GTSNPN, CDR2 SVGIG (reference sequence). CDR3 length: 15 residues. V lost 3 bases, J lost 7 bases, and 9 bases stayed unmatched.

The V gene is TRBV5-4, the J gene TRBJ2-1; D possibly corresponds to TRBD2 (7 bases). The CDR3 loop spans 15 amino acids. V dropped 2 bases and J dropped 12 bases, with 21 bases sitting between them. Germline assignment: CDR1 SGHNT and CDR2 YYREEE (reference sequence). The CDR3 nucleotides read TGTGCCAGCAGCTTATCTGGACTAGGGACACGAGGGCAGTTCTTC. Translated, it gives CASSLSGLGTRGQFF.